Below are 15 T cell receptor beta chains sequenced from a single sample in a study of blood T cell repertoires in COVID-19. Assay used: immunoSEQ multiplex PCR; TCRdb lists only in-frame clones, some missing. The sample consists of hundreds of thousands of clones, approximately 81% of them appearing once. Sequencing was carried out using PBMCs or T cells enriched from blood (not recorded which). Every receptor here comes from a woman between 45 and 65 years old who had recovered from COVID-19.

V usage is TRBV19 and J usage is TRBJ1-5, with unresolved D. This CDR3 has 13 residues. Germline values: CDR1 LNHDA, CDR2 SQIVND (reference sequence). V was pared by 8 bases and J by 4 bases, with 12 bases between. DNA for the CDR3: TGTGCCAGTCATAACAGTTTGAATCAGCCCCAGCATTTT. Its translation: CASHNSLNQPQHF.

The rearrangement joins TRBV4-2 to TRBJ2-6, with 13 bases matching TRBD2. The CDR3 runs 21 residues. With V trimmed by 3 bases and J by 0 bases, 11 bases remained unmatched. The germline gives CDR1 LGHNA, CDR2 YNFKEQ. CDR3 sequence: CASSQGTSGVTKSSGANVLTF. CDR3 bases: TGTGCCAGCAGCCAGGGGACTAGCGGGGTGACGAAGAGCTCTGGGGCCAACGTCCTGACTTTC.

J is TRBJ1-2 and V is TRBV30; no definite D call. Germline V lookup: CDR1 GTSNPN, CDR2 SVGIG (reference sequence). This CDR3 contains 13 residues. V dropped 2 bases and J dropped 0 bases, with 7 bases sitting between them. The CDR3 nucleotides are TGTGCCTGGAGTATAATAGCTAACTATGGCTACACCTTC. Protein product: CAWSIIANYGYTF.

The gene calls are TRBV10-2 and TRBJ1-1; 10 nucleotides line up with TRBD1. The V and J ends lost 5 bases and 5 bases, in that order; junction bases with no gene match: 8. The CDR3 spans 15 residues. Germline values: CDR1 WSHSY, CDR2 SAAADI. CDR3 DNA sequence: TGCGCCAGCAGTCAGACAGGGGGCGATGGGACTGAAGCTTTCTTT. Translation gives CASSQTGGDGTEAFF.

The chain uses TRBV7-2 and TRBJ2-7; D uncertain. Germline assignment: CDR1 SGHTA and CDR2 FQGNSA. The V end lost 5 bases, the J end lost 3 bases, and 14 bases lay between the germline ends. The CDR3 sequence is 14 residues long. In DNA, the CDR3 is TGTGCCAGCAGCACGGTCGGAGTTGGCTACGAGCAGTACTTC. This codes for CASSTVGVGYEQYF.

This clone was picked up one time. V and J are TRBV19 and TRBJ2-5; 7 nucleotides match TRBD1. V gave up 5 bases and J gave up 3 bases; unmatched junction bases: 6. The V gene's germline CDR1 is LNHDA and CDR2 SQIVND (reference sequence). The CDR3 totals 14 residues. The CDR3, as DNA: TGTGCCAGTAGTGCCCCGGGACAGAAAGAGACCCAGTACTTC. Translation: CASSAPGQKETQYF. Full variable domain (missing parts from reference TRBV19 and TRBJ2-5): DGGITQSPKYLFRKEGQNVTLSCEQNLNHDAMYWYRQDPGQGLRLIYYSQIVNDFQKGDIAEGYSVSREKKESFPLTVTSAQKNPTAFYLCASSAPGQKETQYFGPGTRLLVL.

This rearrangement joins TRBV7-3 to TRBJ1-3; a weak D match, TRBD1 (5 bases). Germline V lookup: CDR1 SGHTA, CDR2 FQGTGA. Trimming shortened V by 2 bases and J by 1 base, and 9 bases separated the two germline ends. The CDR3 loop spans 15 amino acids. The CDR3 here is CASSLSSGSGNTIYF. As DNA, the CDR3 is TGTGCCAGCAGCTTATCTTCAGGGTCTGGAAACACCATATATTTT.

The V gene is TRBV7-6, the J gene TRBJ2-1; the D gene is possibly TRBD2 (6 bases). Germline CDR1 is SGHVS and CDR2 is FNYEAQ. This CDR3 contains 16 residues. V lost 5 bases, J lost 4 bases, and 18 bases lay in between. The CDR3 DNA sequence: TGTGCCAGCAGCCCAAGTTGGGGGGACCTATACAATGAGCAGTTCTTC. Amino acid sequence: CASSPSWGDLYNEQFF.

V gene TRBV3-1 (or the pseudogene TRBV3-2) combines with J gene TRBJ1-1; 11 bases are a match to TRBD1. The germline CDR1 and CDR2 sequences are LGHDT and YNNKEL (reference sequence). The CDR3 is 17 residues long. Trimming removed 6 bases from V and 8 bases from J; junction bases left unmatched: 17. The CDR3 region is CASSPGTGGTYTLEAFF. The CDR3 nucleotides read TGTGCCAGCAGTCCCGGGACAGGGGGAACTTACACCTTGGAAGCTTTCTTT.

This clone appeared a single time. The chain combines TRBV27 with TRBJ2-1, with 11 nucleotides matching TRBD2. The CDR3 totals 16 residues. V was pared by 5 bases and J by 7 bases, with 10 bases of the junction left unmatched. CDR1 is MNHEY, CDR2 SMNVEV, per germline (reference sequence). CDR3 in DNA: TGTGCCAGCAGTAAAAACCCTAGCGGGGGGTTGAATGAGCAGTTCTTC. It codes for CASSKNPSGGLNEQFF.

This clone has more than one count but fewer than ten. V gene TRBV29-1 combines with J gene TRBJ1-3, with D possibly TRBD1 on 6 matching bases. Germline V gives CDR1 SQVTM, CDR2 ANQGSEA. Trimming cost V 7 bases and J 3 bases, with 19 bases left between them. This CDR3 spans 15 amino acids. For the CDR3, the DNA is TGCAGCGCCGCGAAACCAGGGGTTTATGGAAACACCATATATTTT. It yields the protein CSAAKPGVYGNTIYF.

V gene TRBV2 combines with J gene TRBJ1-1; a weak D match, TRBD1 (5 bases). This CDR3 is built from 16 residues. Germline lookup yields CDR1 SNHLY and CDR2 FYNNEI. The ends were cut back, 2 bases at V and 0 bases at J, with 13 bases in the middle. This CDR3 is CASSENWGGMNTEAFF. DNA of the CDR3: TGTGCCAGCAGTGAAAATTGGGGCGGAATGAACACTGAAGCTTTCTTT.

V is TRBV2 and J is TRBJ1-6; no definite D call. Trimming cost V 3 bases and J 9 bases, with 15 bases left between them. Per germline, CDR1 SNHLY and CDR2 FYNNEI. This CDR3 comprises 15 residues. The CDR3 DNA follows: TGTGCCAGCAGTGATGGCGGAAACCGATTTTCACCCCTCCACTTT. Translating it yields CASSDGGNRFSPLHF. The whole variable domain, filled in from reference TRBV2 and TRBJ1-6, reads EPEVTQTPSHQVTQMGQEVILRCVPISNHLYFYWYRQILGQKVEFLVSFYNNEISEKSEIFDDQFSVERPDGSNFTLKIRSTKLEDSAMYFCASSDGGNRFSPLHFGNGTRLTVT.

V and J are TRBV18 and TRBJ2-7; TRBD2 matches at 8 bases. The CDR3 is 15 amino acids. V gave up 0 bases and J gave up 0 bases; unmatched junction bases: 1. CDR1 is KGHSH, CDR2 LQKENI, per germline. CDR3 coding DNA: TGTGCCAGCTCACCACCGACTAGCGTCTCCTACGAGCAGTACTTC. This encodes CASSPPTSVSYEQYF. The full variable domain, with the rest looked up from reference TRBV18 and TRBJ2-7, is NAGVMQNPRHLVRRRGQEARLRCSPMKGHSHVYWYRQLPEEGLKFMVYLQKENIIDESGMPKERFSAEFPKEGPSILRIQQVVRGDSAAYFCASSPPTSVSYEQYFGPGTRLTVT.

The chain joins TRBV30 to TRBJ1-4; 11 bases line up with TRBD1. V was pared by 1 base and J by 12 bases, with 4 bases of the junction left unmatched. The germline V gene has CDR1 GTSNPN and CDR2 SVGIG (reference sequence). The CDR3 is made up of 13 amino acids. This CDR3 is CAWSETGQGELFF. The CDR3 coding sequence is TGTGCCTGGAGTGAGACGGGACAGGGGGAACTGTTTTTT. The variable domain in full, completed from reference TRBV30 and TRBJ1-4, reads SQTIHQWPATLVQPVGSPLSLECTVEGTSNPNLYWYRQAAGRGLQLLFYSVGIGQISSEVPQNLSASRPQDRQFILSSKKLLLSDSGFYLCAWSETGQGELFFGSGTQLSVL.